The clone carrying this T cell receptor (beta chain) was picked up one time. The antigen remains unidentified. Primers included in the PCR were 60 Vbeta and 13 Jbeta primers. Sequencing was performed with immunoSEQ multiplex PCR; in TCRdb, only in-frame clones are kept and a portion is missing. This table holds 110,000 to 150,000 clones, roughly four fifths found once. This sample is drawn from a study of cytomegalovirus exposure and HLA in healthy donors. Overall study: An earlier analysis identified 117 million unique TCR beta sequences in about 200 million T cells. Early released data comprised 75 million to 100 million unique TCRs from HLA-typed donors.

Study-level points and caveats: V- and J-gene trimming in TCR beta was tied to a missense DCLRE1C variant by an analysis performed later. A few CMV-associated chains were confirmed in vitro to be specific for CMV antigens.

The CDR3 extends over 13 amino acids. Per the germline V gene, CDR1 is MGHRA and CDR2 is YSYEKL. V was pared by 6 bases and J by 5 bases, with 2 bases of the junction left unmatched. The sequence came from a man aged 35 to 55 in good health and CMV-seropositive. Sequenced material: PBMCs. The gene calls are TRBV4-1 and TRBJ1-4; 8 bases match TRBD1. The CDR3 sequence is CASRDRENEKLFF. CDR3 coding DNA: TGCGCCAGCAGGGACAGGGAAAATGAAAAACTGTTTTTT.